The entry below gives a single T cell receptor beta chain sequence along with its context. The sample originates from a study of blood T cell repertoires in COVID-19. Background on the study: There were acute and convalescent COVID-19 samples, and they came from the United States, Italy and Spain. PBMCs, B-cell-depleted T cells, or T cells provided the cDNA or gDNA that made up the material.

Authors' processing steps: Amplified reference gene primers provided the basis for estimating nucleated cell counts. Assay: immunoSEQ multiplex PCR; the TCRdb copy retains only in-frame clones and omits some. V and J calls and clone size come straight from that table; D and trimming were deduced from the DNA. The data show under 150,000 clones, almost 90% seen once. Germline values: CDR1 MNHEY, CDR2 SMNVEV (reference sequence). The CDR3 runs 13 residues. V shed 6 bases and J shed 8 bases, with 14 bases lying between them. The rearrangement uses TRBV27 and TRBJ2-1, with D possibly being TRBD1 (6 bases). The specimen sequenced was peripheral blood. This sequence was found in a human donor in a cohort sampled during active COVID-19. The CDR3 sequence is CASSFSTGYEQFF. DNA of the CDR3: TGTGCCAGCAGCTTTAGCACAGGGTATGAGCAGTTCTTC.